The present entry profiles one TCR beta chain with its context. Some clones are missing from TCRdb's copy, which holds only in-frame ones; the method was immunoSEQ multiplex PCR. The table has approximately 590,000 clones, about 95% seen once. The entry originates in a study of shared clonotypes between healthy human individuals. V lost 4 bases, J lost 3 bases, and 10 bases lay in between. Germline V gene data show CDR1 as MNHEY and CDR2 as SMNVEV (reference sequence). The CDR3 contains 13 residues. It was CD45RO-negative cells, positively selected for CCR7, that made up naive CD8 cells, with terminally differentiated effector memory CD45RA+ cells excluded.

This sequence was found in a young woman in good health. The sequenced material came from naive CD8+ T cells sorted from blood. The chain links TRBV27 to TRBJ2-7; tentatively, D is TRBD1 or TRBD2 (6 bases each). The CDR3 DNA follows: TGTGCCAGCAGTTGGGGGGCTGGCTACGAGCAGTACTTC. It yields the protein CASSWGAGYEQYF.